These T cell receptor beta chains were read from a single sample in a study of beta chain features in type 1 diabetes. Only in-frame clones appear in the TCRdb table, and some are missing; sequencing was by immunoSEQ multiplex PCR. The data contain roughly 180,000 clones, almost 8% of them singletons. Sample: central memory CD4+ T cells from blood. The receptors originated from a man between 18 and 29 years old with type 1 diabetes. Both conserved end residues are part of each CDR3. The D gene is left open where the match is weak. Expanded clones get a size class; other rows say once, few or many, or leave the size out.

J gene | clone size | D gene | CDR3 length | V gene | CDR3 DNA | CDR3 protein
TRBJ1-1 | NA | TRBD1 | 14 | TRBV19 | TGTGCCAGTAGTGCCCGGACAGGGGACACTGAAGCTTTCTTT | CASSARTGDTEAFF
TRBJ1-1 | few | TRBD1 | 14 | TRBV4-1 | TGCGCCAGCAGCCTACAGGACAGGGGCACTGAAGCTTTCTTT | CASSLQDRGTEAFF
TRBJ2-5 | NA | TRBD2 | 19 | TRBV5-1 | TGCGCCAGCAGCAAATGGGGACTAGCGGGGACACTGGGACAAGAGACCCAGTACTTC | CASSKWGLAGTLGQETQYF
TRBJ1-2 | NA | TRBD1 | 16 | TRBV28 | TGTGCCAGCAGTTTAGTTAACAGGGGCTATGACTATGGCTACACCTTC | CASSLVNRGYDYGYTF
TRBJ2-7 | few | NA | 14 | TRBV5-6 | TGTGCCAGCAGCTTTCCCAGCGGCCCCGGAGAGCAGTACTTC | CASSFPSGPGEQYF
TRBJ2-5 | few | TRBD2 | 16 | TRBV7-2 | TGTGCCAGCAGCTTAGTTAGACTAGCGCTGCAAGAGACCCAGTACTTC | CASSLVRLALQETQYF
TRBJ2-2 | few | TRBD1 | 15 | TRBV27 | TGTGCCAGCAGGACGGGACAGGGCTTCACCGGGGAGCTGTTTTTT | CASRTGQGFTGELFF
TRBJ2-3 | NA | TRBD2 | 16 | TRBV4-3 | TGCGCCAGCAGCGGCGTGGGGGGAGGGGTAACAGATACGCAGTATTTT | CASSGVGGGVTDTQYF
TRBJ1-5 | NA | NA | 15 | TRBV4-2 | TGTGCCAGCAGCCAAGATCCGTATAGCAATCAGCCCCAGCATTTT | CASSQDPYSNQPQHF
TRBJ1-2 | NA | NA | 13 | TRBV14 | TGTGCCAGCAGCCAAGCACAGCGGGCGGGCTACACCTTC | CASSQAQRAGYTF
TRBJ2-5 | NA | NA | 12 | TRBV29-1 | TGCAGCGTTGCCGGGTACCAAGAGACCCAGTACTTC | CSVAGYQETQYF
TRBJ1-2 | few | NA | 14 | TRBV23-1 | TGCGCCAGCAGTCCTTTAGGGGGTTGGACTGGCTACACCTTC | CASSPLGGWTGYTF
TRBJ2-7 | NA | TRBD1 | 14 | TRBV6-5 | TGTGCCAGCAGCCCTCGGACAGGGAGCGACGAGCAGTACTTC | CASSPRTGSDEQYF
TRBJ1-1 | few | NA | 13 | TRBV29-1 | TGCAGCGTTCGGGACTCCGTTAACACTGAAGCTTTCTTT | CSVRDSVNTEAFF
TRBJ1-4 | many | TRBD1 | 14 | TRBV14 | TGTGCCAGCAGCCAGGGGACCCAGGGGGTCAAACTGTTTTTT | CASSQGTQGVKLFF
TRBJ1-2 | few | TRBD1 | 13 | TRBV6-1 | TGTGCCAGCAGGACGACAGGGGCGGATGGCTACACCTTC | CASRTTGADGYTF
TRBJ2-7 | NA | NA | 14 | TRBV28 | TGTGCCAGCAGCTACTCGCAGGCGGGCTACGAGCAGTACTTC | CASSYSQAGYEQYF
TRBJ2-6 | NA | NA | 15 | TRBV7-9 | TGTGCCAGCACCGAAACCCCTGACTTCGGGAGTATTTTGACTTTC | CASTETPDFGSILTF
TRBJ1-2 | NA | TRBD1 | 16 | TRBV18 | TGTGCCAGCTCACCCACCGCGGGACAGGGGGACTATGGCTACACCTTC | CASSPTAGQGDYGYTF
TRBJ1-1 | NA | TRBD1 | 13 | TRBV30 | TGTGCCTGGCAGAGACAGGGGAACACTGAAGCTTTCTTT | CAWQRQGNTEAFF
TRBJ2-7 | few | TRBD2 | 16 | TRBV11-2 | TGTGCCAGCAGCCGGCTTCGGGGGAGGGCCTTCGACGAGCAGTACTTC | CASSRLRGRAFDEQYF
TRBJ2-1 | NA | TRBD2 | 14 | TRBV28 | TGTGCCAGCAGTTTTCCAGCGGGGATGGATGAGCAGTTCTTC | CASSFPAGMDEQFF
TRBJ2-1 | NA | TRBD1 | 15 | TRBV9 | TGTGCCAGCAGCGTAGTGGGACAGGGGGTACATGAGCAGTTCTTC | CASSVVGQGVHEQFF
TRBJ1-2 | few | TRBD1 | 13 | TRBV18 | TGTGCCAGCTCAAGAGGACAGGAAGATGGCTACACCTTC | CASSRGQEDGYTF
TRBJ2-1 | NA | TRBD2 | 17 | TRBV9 | TGTGCCAGCAGCGTAGGGGGGGGAGCGGGGTCCTACAATGAGCAGTTCTTC | CASSVGGGAGSYNEQFF